The 21 T cell receptor beta chains below were found in one sample sequenced in a study of cytomegalovirus exposure and HLA in healthy donors. PCR primers comprised 60 Vbeta and 13 Jbeta primers. Only in-frame clones appear in the TCRdb table, and some are missing; sequencing was by immunoSEQ multiplex PCR. The sample carries roughly 170,000 clones, 80% recorded once. Sequenced input: PBMCs. These receptors originate from a man aged 25-40 years in good health and CMV-seropositive.

V is TRBV9 and J is TRBJ2-7; D is possibly TRBD1 (6 bases). This CDR3 comprises 15 residues. Germline V CDR1 and CDR2: SGDLS, YYNGEE. Trimming stripped 0 bases from V and 3 bases from J, with 13 bases between. This CDR3 reads CASSVGPGTYYEQYF. The DNA for the CDR3 is TGTGCCAGCAGCGTAGGACCCGGGACATACTACGAGCAGTACTTC.

This clone was seen just once. The chain carries TRBV11-3 and TRBJ2-1; 12 nucleotides line up with TRBD2. There are 17 residues in the CDR3. CDR1 is SGHNT and CDR2 is YENEEA in the germline V gene. The trim removed 0 bases at V and 4 bases at J, leaving 4 bases unmatched. The CDR3 loop is CASSLDGGLAGYNEQFF. The CDR3 DNA reads TGTGCCAGCAGCTTAGATGGAGGACTAGCGGGGTACAATGAGCAGTTCTTC.

V gene TRBV28 combines with J gene TRBJ2-3; 7 bases fit TRBD1. Germline loops: CDR1 MDHEN, CDR2 SYDVKM. Trimming cost V 6 bases and J 0 bases; bases outside gene matches: 6. This CDR3 has 15 residues. The CDR3: CASRDDRASTDTQYF. DNA of the CDR3: TGTGCCAGCAGGGACGACAGGGCCAGCACAGATACGCAGTATTTT.

The rearrangement uses TRBV7-3 and TRBJ2-1; TRBD2 aligns across 12 bases. CDR3 length: 20 residues. Germline loops: CDR1 SGHTA, CDR2 FQGTGA. V trimming: 2 bases; J trimming: 7 bases; junction bases outside the gene matches: 18. CDR3 in DNA: TGTGCCAGCAGCTTATTCCTAGCGGGAGGGCCGGGGAGGGGTTCGAATGAGCAGTTCTTC. Amino acid sequence: CASSLFLAGGPGRGSNEQFF.

This chain uses TRBV9 with TRBJ2-3, with 9 bases identical to TRBD2. With 7 bases clipped from V and 3 bases from J, the junction kept 3 bases outside the gene matches. CDR1 is SGDLS and CDR2 is YYNGEE in the germline V gene. The CDR3 contains 13 residues. The DNA for the CDR3 is TGTGCCAGCGGCGGGAGGGCGACAGATACGCAGTATTTT. The encoded protein is CASGGRATDTQYF.

The chain combines TRBV9 with TRBJ2-5, with 7 bases that match TRBD1. Germline V gene sequence: CDR1 SGDLS, CDR2 YYNGEE. CDR3 size: 17 residues. J was trimmed by 5 bases and V by 1 base; bases with no gene match: 14. This CDR3 is CASSVHGQGVTGETQYF. Written as DNA, the CDR3 is TGTGCCAGCAGCGTACACGGGCAGGGGGTCACCGGGGAGACCCAGTACTTC.

Comments on this clone: The junction does not match germline at one end; this may be a read error. The chain recombines TRBV7-9 with TRBJ1-1; the D is unclear. The germline gives CDR1 SEHNR, CDR2 FQNEAQ (reference sequence). The CDR3 has 12 residues. The DNA of the CDR3 is TGTTCCAGCAGCTTCGACATCACTGAAGCTTTCTTT. Encoded protein: CSSSFDITEAFF. Combining the CDR3 with reference TRBV7-9 and TRBJ1-1 gives the whole variable domain DTGVSQNPRHKITKRGQNVTFRCDPISEHNRLYWYRQTLGQGPEFLTYFQNEAQLEKSRLLSDRFSAERPKGSFSTLEIQRTEQGDSAMYLCSSSFDITEAFFGQGTRLTVV.

The V gene is TRBV7-3, the J gene TRBJ2-1, with TRBD1 matching 9 bases. The ends lost 5 bases at V and 7 bases at J; junction bases unmatched: 9. In germline, CDR1 is SGHTA, CDR2 FQGTGA. This CDR3 comprises 15 residues. The CDR3 sequence: CASSASGTGRNEQFF. The CDR3 bases are TGTGCCAGCAGCGCTTCCGGGACAGGGCGAAATGAGCAGTTCTTC.

J is TRBJ2-3 and V is TRBV11-2, with 7 bases aligning to TRBD2. Germline V CDR1 and CDR2: SGHAT, FQNNGV. After removal of 5 bases from V and 0 bases from J, the junction contained 17 bases not matched to a gene. The CDR3 runs 19 residues. The CDR3 sequence: CASSPFPRVERESTDTQYF. The CDR3 region has the DNA TGTGCCAGCAGCCCCTTCCCCCGGGTTGAGCGGGAAAGCACAGATACGCAGTATTTT. Variable domain in full (rest from reference TRBV11-2 and TRBJ2-3): EAGVAQSPRYKIIEKRQSVAFWCNPISGHATLYWYQQILGQGPKLLIQFQNNGVVDDSQLPKDRFSAERLKGVDSTLKIQPAKLEDSAVYLCASSPFPRVERESTDTQYFGPGTRLTVL.

This chain connects TRBV6-1 to TRBJ1-2; the D is unclear. Germline CDR1 MNHNS, CDR2 SASEGT. V was shortened by 4 bases and J by 2 bases, with 11 bases between the two germline ends. The CDR3 covers 14 residues. The CDR3 is CASSVARSNYGYTF. CDR3 nucleotide sequence: TGTGCCAGCAGTGTGGCCAGGTCCAACTATGGCTACACCTTC.

The chain is built from TRBV6-6 and TRBJ2-5; TRBD1 agrees at 7 bases. V shed 7 bases and J 5 bases; nucleotides not matched to a gene: 13. The CDR3 totals 15 residues. CDR1 and CDR2 (germline): MNHNY, SVGAGI (reference sequence). This CDR3 reads CASNSEGATGETQYF. CDR3 DNA sequence: TGTGCCAGCAACTCAGAGGGGGCCACGGGGGAGACCCAGTACTTC.

This chain connects TRBV4-1 to TRBJ1-5, with unresolved D. The germline V gene has CDR1 MGHRA and CDR2 YSYEKL. V shed 1 base and J shed 1 base, with 8 bases lying between them. This CDR3 is 15 amino acids long. This CDR3 reads CASSQGGPSNQPQHF. Here the CDR3 DNA reads TGCGCCAGCAGCCAAGGAGGGCCGAGCAATCAGCCCCAGCATTTT.

This clone appeared a few times. The CDR3 here is CASSIAQSNEQFF. The CDR3 DNA follows: TGTGCCAGTAGTATAGCCCAGTCCAATGAGCAGTTCTTC. The chain joins TRBV19 to TRBJ2-1; no firm D call. V lost 1 base, J lost 6 bases, and 7 bases lay in between. CDR3 size: 13 residues. Germline V gene sequence: CDR1 LNHDA, CDR2 SQIVND (reference sequence).

The chain uses TRBV6-6 and TRBJ2-2; TRBD2 matches 10 bases. The V gene's germline CDR1 is MNHNY and CDR2 SVGAGI (reference sequence). There are 16 residues in the CDR3. The V gene end was trimmed by 2 bases and the J gene end by 4 bases; junction bases not matched to a gene: 4. In nucleotides, the CDR3 is TGTGCCAGCAGTTACAGCGGGAGGGCGACCACCGGGGAGCTGTTTTTT. Amino acid sequence: CASSYSGRATTGELFF.

The J gene is TRBJ2-7, the V gene TRBV23-1, with a tentative D call TRBD1 (5 bases). TRBV23-1 is reported as an ORF; its role is uncertain. The CDR3 has 17 residues. V lost 1 base and J lost 6, with 22 bases in between. CDR3 protein: CASSQLFVRDPTTEQYF. In DNA form, the CDR3 reads TGCGCCAGCAGTCAATTATTCGTCAGGGATCCTACGACCGAGCAGTACTTC.

The chain recombines TRBV5-1 with TRBJ2-1; 7 bases are shared with TRBD1. Germline CDR1 is SGHRS and CDR2 is YFSETQ. The ends lost 4 bases at V and 4 bases at J; junction bases unmatched: 11. The CDR3 has 16 amino acids. The CDR3 nucleotides are TGCGCCAGCAGCCAAGAACCCGGGACAGCTTACAATGAGCAGTTCTTC. Translating gives CASSQEPGTAYNEQFF.

This clone has just one count. The genes are TRBV28 and TRBJ2-1, with 9 bases aligning to TRBD2. The CDR3 is made up of 16 amino acids. The germline V gene encodes CDR1 MDHEN and CDR2 SYDVKM. V trimming: 0 bases; J trimming: 7 bases; junction bases outside the gene matches: 7. This CDR3 reads CASSLWAGGPLNEQFF. The CDR3 DNA reads TGTGCCAGCAGTTTATGGGCGGGAGGGCCACTAAATGAGCAGTTCTTC.

The J gene is TRBJ2-5, the V gene TRBV7-6; the match to TRBD2 covers 13 bases. The CDR3 loop spans 20 amino acids. The germline CDR1 and CDR2 sequences are SGHVS and FNYEAQ. V shed 1 base and J 3 bases; nucleotides not matched to a gene: 14. The chain's CDR3 is CASSLGTSGSLWRGEETQYF. CDR3 sequence (DNA): TGTGCCAGCAGCTTAGGGACTAGCGGGAGCTTGTGGCGAGGCGAAGAGACCCAGTACTTC.

This clone was recorded once. The rearrangement uses TRBV5-1 and TRBJ1-5, with D maybe TRBD1 (6 bases). V was cut by 0 bases and J by 7 bases, with 14 bases left in between. The CDR3 length is 15 residues. CDR1 is SGHRS, CDR2 YFSETQ, per germline. The CDR3 DNA follows: TGCGCCAGCAGCTTGGCTGGGGGCTGGGGACAGCCCCAGCATTTT. Translation gives CASSLAGGWGQPQHF.

This clone was seen only once. The rearrangement uses TRBV19 and TRBJ1-2, with 8 bases identical to TRBD1. CDR3 length: 14 amino acids. The J segment lost 2 bases and the V segment lost 6 bases, leaving 5 bases of the junction unmatched. CDR1 is LNHDA, CDR2 SQIVND, per germline (reference sequence). DNA of the CDR3: TGTGCCAGTAGGGGGACAGGTCCCAACTATGGCTACACCTTC. Encoded protein: CASRGTGPNYGYTF.

In nucleotides, the CDR3 is TGTGCCAGCAGCGTAGCGGGACTACCGTCGTCAGGGGAGCAGTTCTTC. Protein product: CASSVAGLPSSGEQFF. The chain uses TRBV9 and TRBJ2-1; the match to TRBD2 covers 7 bases. Germline CDR1 and CDR2: SGDLS and YYNGEE. The trim removed 0 bases at V and 10 bases at J, leaving 13 bases unmatched. The CDR3 is made up of 16 amino acids. The full variable domain, in which reference TRBV9 and TRBJ2-1 provide the parts outside the CDR3, is DSGVTQTPKHLITATGQRVTLRCSPRSGDLSVYWYQQSLDQGLQFLIQYYNGEERAKGNILERFSAQQFPDLHSELNLSSLELGDSALYFCASSVAGLPSSGEQFFGPGTRLTVL.